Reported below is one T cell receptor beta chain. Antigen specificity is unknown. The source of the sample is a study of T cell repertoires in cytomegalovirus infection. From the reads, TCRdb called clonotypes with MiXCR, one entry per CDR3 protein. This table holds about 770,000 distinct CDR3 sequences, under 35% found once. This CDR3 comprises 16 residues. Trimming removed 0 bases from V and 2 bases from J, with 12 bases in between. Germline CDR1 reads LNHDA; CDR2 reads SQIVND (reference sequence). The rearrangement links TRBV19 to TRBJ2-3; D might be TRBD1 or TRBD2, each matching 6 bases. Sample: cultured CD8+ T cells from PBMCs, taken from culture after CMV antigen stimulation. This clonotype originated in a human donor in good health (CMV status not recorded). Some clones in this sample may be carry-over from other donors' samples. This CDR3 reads CASSIDGGPHTDTQYF. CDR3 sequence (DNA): TGTGCCAGTAGTATAGATGGGGGGCCCCACACAGATACGCAGTATTTT.